This T cell receptor beta chain was identified in a study of response to subunit inactivated influenza vaccine. General study results and limits: Only a handful of new T cells, the authors suggested, are recruited with each seasonal influenza vaccination.

TCRdb used MiXCR to reprocess the RT-PCR reads, holding one entry per CDR3 protein. The sample includes approximately 730,000 distinct CDR3 sequences, approximately 15% of them seen just once. In the case of this clonotype: Antigen unknown.

Germline CDR1 and CDR2: MNHEY and SVGAGI. The CDR3 has 16 residues. V lost 4 bases and J lost 4; bases outside the gene matches: 9. V gene TRBV6-5 combines with J gene TRBJ2-2, with TRBD2 identical over 7 bases. Sequenced here: PBMCs from blood, sampled 14 to 15 days before vaccination. The sequence came from a man between 50 and 59 years old who received an inactivated influenza vaccine. The CDR3 DNA is TGTGCCAGCAGTTTCGCGACTAGCCCGATCACCGGGGAGCTGTTTTTT. Its protein product is CASSFATSPITGELFF.